Following are 18 T cell receptor beta chains from one sample sequenced in a study of blood T cell repertoires in COVID-19. Sequencing was performed with immunoSEQ multiplex PCR; in TCRdb, only in-frame clones are kept and a portion is missing. The data show 39,000 or so clones, around 83% seen once. The material sequenced was peripheral blood. The receptors shown here come from an elderly woman with active or convalescent COVID-19.

The chain uses TRBV7-9 and TRBJ2-7; TRBD1 is a possible D gene (6 bases). Germline V gene lookup returns CDR1 SEHNR and CDR2 FQNEAQ (reference sequence). V lost 5 bases and J lost 6, with 29 bases in between. This CDR3 comprises 18 residues. In nucleotides, the CDR3 is TGTGCCAGCAGCGCCTTCGGTTACAATAAGGGGGAGAGGGGCGAGCAGTACTTC. Amino acid sequence: CASSAFGYNKGERGEQYF. Combining the CDR3 with reference TRBV7-9 and TRBJ2-7 gives the whole variable domain DTGVSQNPRHKITKRGQNVTFRCDPISEHNRLYWYRQTLGQGPEFLTYFQNEAQLEKSRLLSDRFSAERPKGSFSTLEIQRTEQGDSAMYLCASSAFGYNKGERGEQYFGPGTRLTVT.

This rearrangement joins TRBV7-9 to TRBJ1-2; TRBD1 matches 7 bases. The CDR3 length is 14 residues. Germline V gives CDR1 SEHNR, CDR2 FQNEAQ (reference sequence). V was clipped by 1 base and J by 6 bases; unmatched bases: 5. CDR3 in DNA: TGTGCCAGCAGCTTAGAGCAGGGGGTCAATGGCTACACCTTC. This translates into CASSLEQGVNGYTF.

V and J are TRBV5-1 and TRBJ2-1, with 9 bases fitting TRBD2. CDR3 length equals 15 residues. J lost 5 bases, V lost 0 bases, and 3 bases had no gene match. Germline V gene data show CDR1 as SGHRS and CDR2 as YFSETQ. The CDR3 protein is CASSLVTSGNNEQFF. In nucleotides, the CDR3 is TGCGCCAGCAGCTTGGTGACTAGCGGAAACAATGAGCAGTTCTTC.

The chain joins TRBV27 to TRBJ2-7; 9 bases align to TRBD2. Germline CDR1 is MNHEY and CDR2 is SMNVEV (reference sequence). V shed 2 bases and J 2 bases; nucleotides not matched to a gene: 13. CDR3 length equals 18 residues. CDR3 nucleotide sequence: TGTGCCAGCAGTTTAACCCCCCCAGGCAGCGGGAGGACCTACGAGCAGTACTTC. Translated: CASSLTPPGSGRTYEQYF.

This sequence joins TRBV7-9 and TRBJ2-3; 9 positions agree with TRBD1. The CDR3 loop spans 15 amino acids. The ends lost 1 base at V and 5 bases at J; junction bases unmatched: 4. Germline values: CDR1 SEHNR, CDR2 FQNEAQ (reference sequence). The CDR3: CASSLVGQGLDTQYF. The CDR3 DNA reads TGTGCCAGCAGCTTAGTGGGACAGGGTTTAGATACGCAGTATTTT.

The J gene is TRBJ1-1, the V gene TRBV6-5; possibly TRBD1 for D (5 bases). Trimming removed 6 bases at V and 3 bases at J, with 11 bases between. In germline, CDR1 is MNHEY, CDR2 SVGAGI. The CDR3 is 13 amino acids. As DNA, the CDR3 is TGTGCCAGCAGACACCGGGACTACACTGAAGCTTTCTTT. The encoded protein is CASRHRDYTEAFF.

This rearrangement joins TRBV6-2 or TRBV6-3 to TRBJ1-6; D is undetermined. Germline CDR1 MNHEY, CDR2 SVGEGT. The CDR3 loop spans 16 amino acids. With 0 bases removed from V and 0 bases from J, the gap between germline ends came to 6 bases. CDR3 loop: CASSYSGSSYNSPLHF. CDR3 coding DNA: TGTGCCAGCAGTTACTCTGGGAGCTCCTATAATTCACCCCTCCACTTT.

This chain uses TRBV30 with TRBJ2-1; 11 nucleotides line up with TRBD2. CDR1 and CDR2 (germline): GTSNPN, SVGIG (reference sequence). The CDR3 contains 15 residues. J gave up 6 bases and V 3 bases, and 7 bases lay outside the gene matches. The CDR3 nucleotides are TGTGCCTGGAGCGCCGGGACTAGCGGTCCCAATGAGCAGTTCTTC. Translation: CAWSAGTSGPNEQFF.

This chain connects TRBV2 to TRBJ1-5; tentative D call: TRBD1 (5 bases). Germline V gene data show CDR1 as SNHLY and CDR2 as FYNNEI. This CDR3 region has 15 residues. The ends were cut back, 4 bases at V and 3 bases at J, with 13 bases in the middle. The CDR3 is CASSGSTASNQPQHF. In nucleotides, the CDR3 is TGTGCCAGCAGTGGCTCGACAGCTTCCAATCAGCCCCAGCATTTT.

J is TRBJ2-1 and V is TRBV18; 8 bases fit TRBD2. J gave up 2 bases and V 0 bases, and 6 bases lay outside the gene matches. Germline V gene sequence: CDR1 KGHSH, CDR2 LQKENI. The CDR3 is made up of 17 amino acids. CDR3 bases: TGTGCCAGCTCACCACCTGCCGGGACTAGTACCTACAATGAGCAGTTCTTC. Translation gives CASSPPAGTSTYNEQFF.

The rearrangement links TRBV19 to TRBJ2-6; 7 nucleotides line up with TRBD1. CDR1 is LNHDA, CDR2 SQIVND, per germline (reference sequence). The V segment lost 9 bases and the J segment 1 base; nucleotides outside the gene matches: 12. The CDR3 length is 17 residues. CDR3 DNA: TGTGCCAGCATGACAGGGCTGCAATTTTCTGGGGCCAACGTCCTGACTTTC. This codes for CASMTGLQFSGANVLTF.

The rearrangement links TRBV6-1 to TRBJ1-6; a weak D match, TRBD1 (5 bases). V lost 2 bases and J 8 bases, leaving 7 bases between the germline ends. Germline V CDR1 and CDR2: MNHNS, SASEGT. There are 13 residues in the CDR3. The CDR3 loop reads CASSESGDSPLHF. The CDR3 bases are TGTGCCAGCAGTGAATCGGGGGATTCACCCCTCCACTTT.

This chain links TRBV7-2 with TRBJ1-1; TRBD1 matches at 9 bases. The CDR3 has 16 amino acids. Germline V CDR1 and CDR2: SGHTA, FQGNSA. The junction had 9 bases not matched to a gene; V was cut back by 3 bases and J by 4 bases. The CDR3 region is CASSLDGTGIGTEAFF. The CDR3, as DNA: TGTGCCAGCAGCTTGGACGGGACAGGGATCGGCACTGAAGCTTTCTTT.

The V call is TRBV7-2, the J call TRBJ2-1; D gene uncertain. CDR1 SGHTA and CDR2 FQGNSA come from the germline V gene. The CDR3 has 13 amino acids. V lost 2 bases and J lost 10, with 12 bases in between. The CDR3: CASSLFTAEEQFF. For the CDR3, the DNA is TGTGCCAGCAGCTTATTCACCGCGGAGGAGCAGTTCTTC. The full variable domain, rest sourced from reference TRBV7-2 and TRBJ2-1, is GAGVSQSPSNKVTEKGKDVELRCDPISGHTALYWYRQSLGQGLEFLIYFQGNSAPDKSGLPSDRFSAERTGGSVSTLTIQRTQQEDSAVYLCASSLFTAEEQFFGPGTRLTVL.

The genes are TRBV7-6 and TRBJ1-2, with a tentative D call TRBD1 (6 bases). The V end lost 5 bases, the J end lost 0 bases, and 16 bases lay between the germline ends. From germline, CDR1 is SGHVS and CDR2 FNYEAQ. This CDR3 is 16 amino acids long. CDR3 sequence: CASSPQGNEANYGYTF. The CDR3 DNA is TGTGCCAGCAGCCCCCAGGGGAACGAGGCTAACTATGGCTACACCTTC.

This sequence joins TRBV7-3 and TRBJ1-6, with a tentative D call TRBD1 (6 bases). This CDR3 region has 14 residues. Germline lookup yields CDR1 SGHTA and CDR2 FQGTGA. Trimming stripped 5 bases from V and 7 bases from J, with 12 bases between. The CDR3 sequence: CASSLGTSNSPLHF. The CDR3 coding sequence is TGTGCCAGCAGCCTCGGGACAAGCAATTCACCCCTCCACTTT. Based on the CDR3 plus reference TRBV7-3 and TRBJ1-6, the full variable domain is GAGVSQTPSNKVTEKGKYVELRCDPISGHTALYWYRQSLGQGPEFLIYFQGTGAADDSGLPNDRFFAVRPEGSVSTLKIQRTERGDSAVYLCASSLGTSNSPLHFGNGTRLTVT.

This chain links TRBV6-5 with TRBJ2-3, with 9 bases fitting TRBD2. The CDR3 loop spans 15 amino acids. Germline-derived CDR1 and CDR2 are MNHEY and SVGAGI. V gave up 4 bases and J gave up 6 bases; unmatched junction bases: 8. The CDR3 is CASSSPSGVADTQYF. The DNA for the CDR3 is TGTGCCAGCAGTTCCCCTAGCGGGGTCGCGGATACGCAGTATTTT.

This clone was seen just once. The chain links TRBV28 to TRBJ2-7; D call uncertain. CDR3 length equals 14 residues. V was shortened by 5 bases and J by 2 bases, with 13 bases between the two germline ends. Germline CDR1 and CDR2: MDHEN and SYDVKM. DNA for the CDR3: TGTGCCAGCAGTCTATTTGGCGGCACCTACGAGCAGTACTTC. It translates to CASSLFGGTYEQYF.